Presented here are 2 T cell receptor beta chains from one specimen sequenced in a study of T cell changes during pregnancy in multiple sclerosis. The method was immunoSEQ multiplex PCR; TCRdb's version includes in-frame clones alone and lacks a portion of them. The repertoire holds 40,000 to 50,000 clones, with around nine tenths as singletons. Source: CD8+ T cells from peripheral blood mononuclear cells, taken in the third trimester of pregnancy. The receptors here all came from a female donor with multiple sclerosis, enrolled in a pregnancy study.

Only one count was recorded for this clone. The V gene is TRBV7-9, the J gene TRBJ2-7, with 7 bases lining up with TRBD2. Germline V lookup: CDR1 SEHNR, CDR2 FQNEAQ (reference sequence). The CDR3 runs to 15 residues. The J segment lost 6 bases and the V segment lost 1 base, leaving 9 bases of the junction unmatched. CDR3 residues: CASSLGGLEYFEQYF. DNA for the CDR3: TGTGCCAGCAGCTTAGGAGGACTAGAATATTTCGAGCAGTACTTC.

This clone was seen a single time. This chain uses TRBV6-6 with TRBJ1-1; TRBD1 agrees at 7 bases. The germline gives CDR1 MNHNY, CDR2 SVGAGI (reference sequence). The V segment lost 0 bases and the J segment 11 bases; nucleotides outside the gene matches: 6. The CDR3 totals 13 residues. The CDR3 spells CASSYSIQGGAFF. CDR3 DNA: TGTGCCAGCAGTTACTCGATCCAGGGGGGCGCTTTCTTT.